Described below is a single T cell receptor beta chain sequence and its context. As yet, its antigen is unknown. Every donor, a Caucasian adult, lived in Nashville, Tennessee. In the authors' workflow: With immunoSEQ giving junction-only sequences and no quality scores, filtering differed. Profiling relied on immunoSEQ multiplex PCR, and the TCRdb table lists in-frame clones only, not all of them. The V and J calls and clone size come from that table; D and trimming were worked out from the DNA. This sample has roughly 1.4 million clones; approximately 98.5% occur once, and the top ten carry approximately 0.4%. This CDR3 is built from 14 residues. V lost 0 bases and J 4 bases, leaving 9 bases between the germline ends. Looked up from germline, CDR1 is SNHLY and CDR2 is FYNNEI. These data belong to a study of shared clonotypes between healthy human individuals. Study-wide context: The plates for each donor numbered three CD4 naive, three CD4 memory, two CD8 naive and one CD8 memory.

General study findings and limits: Larger richness was generally estimated for naive than memory subsets.

The receptor was derived from a man aged 30 to 45 in good health. V gene TRBV2 combines with J gene TRBJ1-2; D might be TRBD1 (6 bases). The sample taken for sequencing was naive CD4+ T cells sorted from blood. Subset here: CD45RA+ positively selected. The CDR3 DNA follows: TGTGCCAGCAGTGAAGCCACAGGGATCTATGGCTACACCTTC. Amino acids: CASSEATGIYGYTF.